This T cell receptor beta chain was identified during a study of identical twins. Overall study findings and caveats: Insertion counts were lower in abundant cord blood beta clonotypes, a trend that memory repertoires did not show. One should note that invariant MAIT and iNKT cells could partly confound zero-insertion analyses. Monozygotic twin pairs showed more out-of-frame TCR alpha sharing than models estimated.

After template switching added a universal primer site, the resulting cDNA carried unique molecular identifiers. One entry per CDR3 protein results from TCRdb running MiXCR on the 5' RACE reads. This table holds hundreds of thousands of distinct CDR3 sequences, under 9% found once. This clonotype was detected only a few times. Its antigen is still unknown. With V trimmed by 7 bases and J by 2 bases, 7 bases remained unmatched. CDR3 size: 14 residues. CDR1 MNHNS and CDR2 SASEGT come from the germline V gene. Separately, the same data were catalogued under a study of yellow fever vaccine responses in identical twins.

The sample comprised PBMCs. The chain has TRBV6-1 and TRBJ2-7; 8 bases agree with TRBD1. The TCR originated in a woman younger than 35 in good health. This CDR3 reads CASKIAGGTYEQYF. The CDR3 DNA sequence: TGTGCCAGCAAGATAGCAGGGGGCACCTACGAGCAGTACTTC.